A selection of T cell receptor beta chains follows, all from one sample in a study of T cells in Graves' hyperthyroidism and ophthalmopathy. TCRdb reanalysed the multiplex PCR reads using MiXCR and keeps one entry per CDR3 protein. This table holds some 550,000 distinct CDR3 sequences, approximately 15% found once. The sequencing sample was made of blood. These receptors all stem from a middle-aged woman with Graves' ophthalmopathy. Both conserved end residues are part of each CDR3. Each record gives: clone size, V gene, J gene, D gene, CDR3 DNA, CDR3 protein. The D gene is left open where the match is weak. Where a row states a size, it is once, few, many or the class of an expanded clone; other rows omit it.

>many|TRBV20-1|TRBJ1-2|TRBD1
TGCAGTGCTAGAAAGGGGGCTGAAGGCTACACCTTC
CSARKGAEGYTF
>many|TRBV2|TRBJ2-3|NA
TGTGCCAGCAGTGACACAGGGTCAGATACGCAGTATTTT
CASSDTGSDTQYF
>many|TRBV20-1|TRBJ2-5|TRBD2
TGCAGTGCTAGAGCGGGTGGGACTAGCGGACCCCAAGAGACCCAGTACTTC
CSARAGGTSGPQETQYF
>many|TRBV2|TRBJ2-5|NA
TGTGCCAGCAGTTCGGACTGGGGGGAGACCCAGTACTTC
CASSSDWGETQYF
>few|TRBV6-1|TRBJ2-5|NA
TGTGCCAGCAGTGGGAAGAATAGACAAGAGACCCAGTACTTC
CASSGKNRQETQYF
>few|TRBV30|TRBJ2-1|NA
TGTGCCTGGAGTACCGCCGTGGGGGGAGGTGAGCAGTTCTTC
CAWSTAVGGGEQFF
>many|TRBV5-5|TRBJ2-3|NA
TGTGCCAGCAGCCTTACTAGAAGAGGAGATACGCAGTATTTT
CASSLTRRGDTQYF
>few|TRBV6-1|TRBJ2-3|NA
TGTGCCAGCAGGCGTGGACCAGCAGATACGCAGTATTTT
CASRRGPADTQYF
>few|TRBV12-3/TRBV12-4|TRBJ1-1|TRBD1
TGTGCCAGCAGTCCAGGGACAGGGGGAGGTTTCTTT
CASSPGTGGGFF
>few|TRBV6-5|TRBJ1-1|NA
TGTGCCAGCAGTTACGGGGGAAGAAATGAAGCTTTCTTT
CASSYGGRNEAFF
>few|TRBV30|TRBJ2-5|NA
TGTGCCTGGAGTACTCAGGAGGGGACCCAGTACTTC
CAWSTQEGTQYF
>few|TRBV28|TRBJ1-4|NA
TGTGCCAGCAGTTTCCTAGACACCCGTGCAACTAATGAAAAACTGTTTTTT
CASSFLDTRATNEKLFF
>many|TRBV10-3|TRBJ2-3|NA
TGTGCCATCAAAGGCAACGGGGCGGGGAAAGAAGATACGCAGTATTTT
CAIKGNGAGKEDTQYF
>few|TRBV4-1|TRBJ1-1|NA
TGCGCCAGCAGCCAAGGAGTTGGGGCGAACACTGAAGCTTTCTTT
CASSQGVGANTEAFF
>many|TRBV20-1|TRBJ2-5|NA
TGCAGTATTCCCTTAGGGGGACAAGAGACCCAGTACTTC
CSIPLGGQETQYF
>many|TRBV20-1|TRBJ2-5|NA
TGCAGTGCTAGTACCCCCTGGGAAGGGGTACCAGCTGAGACCCAGTACTTC
CSASTPWEGVPAETQYF
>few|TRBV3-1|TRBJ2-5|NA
TGTGCCAGCAGCCAATACTCATCCAGCGAGACCCAGTACTTC
CASSQYSSSETQYF
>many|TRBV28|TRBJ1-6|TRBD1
TGTGCCAGCAGCTCACCGGGACAGGGGCAACCCCTCCACTTT
CASSSPGQGQPLHF
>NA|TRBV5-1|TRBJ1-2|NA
TGCGCCAGCAGCTCGAACGGCCTCCCTGATGGCTACACCTTC
CASSSNGLPDGYTF
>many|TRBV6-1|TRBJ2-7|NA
TGTGCCAGCGGAAGGACAGAGACCTACGAGCAGTACTTC
CASGRTETYEQYF
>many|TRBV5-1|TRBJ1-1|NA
TGCGCCAGCAAAACTACCGCCACAGATATGAACACTGAAGCTTTCTTT
CASKTTATDMNTEAFF
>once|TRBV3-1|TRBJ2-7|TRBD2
TGTGCCAGCAGTCTTAGCGGGAGATCCTACGAGCGGTACTTC
CASSLSGRSYERYF
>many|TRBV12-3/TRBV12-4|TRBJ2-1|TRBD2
TGTGCCAGCAGTTCGGCGGGAGGATTGGCTTGGGATGAGCAGTTCTTC
CASSSAGGLAWDEQFF
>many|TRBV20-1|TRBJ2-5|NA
TGCAGTGCTATGAGGGAGACCCAGTACTTC
CSAMRETQYF
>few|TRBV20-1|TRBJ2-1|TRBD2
TGCAATGCTTGCCCGACTAGCGGGACGGGCAATGAGCAGTTCTTC
CNACPTSGTGNEQFF
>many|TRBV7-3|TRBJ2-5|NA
TGTGCCAGCAGCCGGCTAGGGGGGCGGCAAGAGACCCAGTACTTC
CASSRLGGRQETQYF
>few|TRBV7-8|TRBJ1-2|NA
TGTGCCAGCAGCTTAGGGACAGTCGGCCCCTATGGCTACACCTTC
CASSLGTVGPYGYTF
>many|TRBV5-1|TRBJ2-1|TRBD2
TGCGCCAGCAGCTTACGAAGCAGCGGGAGTTGGTACAATGAGCAGTTCTTC
CASSLRSSGSWYNEQFF
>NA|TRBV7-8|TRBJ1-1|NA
TGTGCCAGCAGCCCTGAGCCATACAACACTGAAGCTTTCTTT
CASSPEPYNTEAFF
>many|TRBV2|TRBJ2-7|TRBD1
TGTGCCAGCTGTAGGACAGGGAGCTACGAGCAGTACTTC
CASCRTGSYEQYF
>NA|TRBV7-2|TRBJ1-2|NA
TGTGCCAGCAGCTTAGACAGGGCGTCCTATGGCTACACCTTC
CASSLDRASYGYTF
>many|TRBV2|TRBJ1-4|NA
TGTGCCAGCAGTGAACCGACAGGACCTAATGAAAAACTGTTTTTT
CASSEPTGPNEKLFF
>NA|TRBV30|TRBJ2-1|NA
TGTGCCTGGAGTACCCACAGGGCCCGTCAGTTCTTC
CAWSTHRARQFF
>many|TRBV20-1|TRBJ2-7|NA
TGCAGTGCTAGAGTTAGGGTCTACGAGCAGTACTTC
CSARVRVYEQYF
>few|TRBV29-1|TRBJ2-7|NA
TGCAGCGTGGTCCGTAGGGAGCCCTACGAGCAGTACTTC
CSVVRREPYEQYF
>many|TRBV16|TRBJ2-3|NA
TGTGCCAGCAGCCAACCCTATGACGCAGATACGCAGTATTTT
CASSQPYDADTQYF
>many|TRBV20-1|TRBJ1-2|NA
TGCAGTGCTGGGAACGCGGGCTACACCTTC
CSAGNAGYTF
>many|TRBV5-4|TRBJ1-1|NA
TGTGCCAGCAGCTTTCGGGGTGGCGGCACTGAAGCTTTCTTT
CASSFRGGGTEAFF
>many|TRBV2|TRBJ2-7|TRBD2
TGTGCCAGCAGTGGAACTAGCGGTCGGCCTGGCGGCACCCTCAGCTCCTACGAGCAGTACTTC
CASSGTSGRPGGTLSSYEQYF
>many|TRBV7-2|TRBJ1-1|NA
TGTGCCAGCAGCACCGGGGTAGGGGTTGATTTCTTT
CASSTGVGVDFF
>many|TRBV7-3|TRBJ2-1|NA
TGTGCCAGCAGCCGACTGGCGGGACAGTACAATGAGCAGTTCTTC
CASSRLAGQYNEQFF
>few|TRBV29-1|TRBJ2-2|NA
TGCAGCGTAACACGGGGTCCCGGGGAGCTGTTTTTT
CSVTRGPGELFF
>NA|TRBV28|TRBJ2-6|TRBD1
TGTGCCAGCAGTTTACCCAGGGGGCCTGGGGCCAACGTCCTGACTTTC
CASSLPRGPGANVLTF
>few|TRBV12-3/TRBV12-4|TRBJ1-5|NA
TGTGCCAGCAGGAAGACAGCTAATCAGCCCCAGCATTTT
CASRKTANQPQHF
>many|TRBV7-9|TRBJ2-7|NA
TGTGCCAGCAGCTCGCAGGGAGGCTACGAGCAGTACTTC
CASSSQGGYEQYF
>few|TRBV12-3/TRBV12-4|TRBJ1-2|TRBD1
TGTGCCAGCAACCGTTTGGGACAGGGGACCTATGGCTACACCTTC
CASNRLGQGTYGYTF
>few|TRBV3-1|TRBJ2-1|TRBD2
TGTGCCAGCAATCGGGCGGGAGCGGATGAGCAGTTCTTC
CASNRAGADEQFF
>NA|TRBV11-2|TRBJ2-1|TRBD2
TGTGCCAGCAGCGGCCGGCCTTGGACTAGCGGGAAAAGCTCCTACAATGAGCAGTTCTTC
CASSGRPWTSGKSSYNEQFF
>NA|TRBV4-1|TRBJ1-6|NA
TGCGCCAGCAGCCAAGGGACAACCTATAATTCACCCCTCCACTTT
CASSQGTTYNSPLHF
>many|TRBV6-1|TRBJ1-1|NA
TGTGCCAGCAGGGTCACGAACACTGAAGCTTTCTTT
CASRVTNTEAFF
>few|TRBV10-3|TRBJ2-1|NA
TGTGCCATCAGTGAGACGGGTAGCAATGAGCAGTTCTTC
CAISETGSNEQFF
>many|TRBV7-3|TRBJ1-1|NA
TGTGCCAGCAGCTTAACTGCTCGGGGGTTGGGGACTGAAGCTTTCTTT
CASSLTARGLGTEAFF
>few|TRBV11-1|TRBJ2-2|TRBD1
TGTGCCAGCAGCGCCTGGTCCGGGACAGGGACCTACGGGGAGCTGTTTTTT
CASSAWSGTGTYGELFF
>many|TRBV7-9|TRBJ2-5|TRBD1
TGTGCCAGCAGCCTGGACAGGGGCCAAGAGACCCAGTACTTC
CASSLDRGQETQYF